This T cell receptor (beta chain) was identified during a study of T cell repertoires in cytomegalovirus infection. At the level of the study: It can be stated that public TCR beta signatures indicated CMV infection as well as a matching HLA type.

TCRdb reprocessed the reads with MiXCR, giving one entry per CDR3 protein. The sample contains fewer than 550,000 distinct CDR3 sequences, 26% of which appear only once. This clonotype was picked up a small number of times. Its matching antigen is unknown. With 5 bases removed from V and 1 base from J, the gap between germline ends came to 11 bases. CDR3 size: 14 residues. In germline, CDR1 is SGHTA, CDR2 FQGTGA. Whole-study findings and limits: Dominating the ex vivo response were HLA-C-restricted CMV-specific TCR beta clonotypes. Frequencies of public TCR beta families were cumulated, and this identified carriers of CMV plus the relevant HLA.

This TCR was sampled from a human donor in good health (CMV status not recorded). Some clones in this sample may be carry-over from other donors' samples. Sequencing input: PBMCs. The V call is TRBV7-3, the J call TRBJ1-1; the D gene is possibly TRBD1 (5 bases). DNA for the CDR3: TGTGCCAGCAGCCCCGGGGGGTGGAACACTGAAGCTTTCTTT. Translated, it gives CASSPGGWNTEAFF.